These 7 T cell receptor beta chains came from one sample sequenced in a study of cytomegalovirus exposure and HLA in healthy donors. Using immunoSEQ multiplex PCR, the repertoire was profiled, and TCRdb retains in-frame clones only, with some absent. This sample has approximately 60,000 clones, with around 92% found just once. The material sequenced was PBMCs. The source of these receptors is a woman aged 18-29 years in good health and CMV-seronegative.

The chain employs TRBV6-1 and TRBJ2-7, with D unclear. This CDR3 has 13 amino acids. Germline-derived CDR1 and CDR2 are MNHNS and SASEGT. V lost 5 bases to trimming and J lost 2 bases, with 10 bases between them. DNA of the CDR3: TGTGCCAGCAGTTCCCAGTCGACCTACGAGCAGTACTTC. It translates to CASSSQSTYEQYF.

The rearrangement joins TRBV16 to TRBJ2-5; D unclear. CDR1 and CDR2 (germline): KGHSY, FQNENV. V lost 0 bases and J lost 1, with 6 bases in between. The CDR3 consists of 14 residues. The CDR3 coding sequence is TGTGCCAGCAGCCAATCGGGCCCCCAAGAGACCCAGTACTTC. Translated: CASSQSGPQETQYF. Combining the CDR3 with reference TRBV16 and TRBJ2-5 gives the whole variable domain GEEVAQTPKHLVRGEGQKAKLYCAPIKGHSYVFWYQQVLKNEFKFLISFQNENVFDETGMPKERFSAKCLPNSPCSLEIQATKLEDSAVYFCASSQSGPQETQYFGPGTRLLVL.

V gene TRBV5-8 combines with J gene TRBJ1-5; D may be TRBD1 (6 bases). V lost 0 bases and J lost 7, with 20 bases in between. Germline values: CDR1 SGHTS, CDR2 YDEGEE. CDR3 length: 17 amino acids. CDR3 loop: CASSLGSGRDIQQPQHF. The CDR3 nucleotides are TGTGCCAGCAGCTTGGGATCGGGGAGGGACATACAACAGCCCCAGCATTTT.

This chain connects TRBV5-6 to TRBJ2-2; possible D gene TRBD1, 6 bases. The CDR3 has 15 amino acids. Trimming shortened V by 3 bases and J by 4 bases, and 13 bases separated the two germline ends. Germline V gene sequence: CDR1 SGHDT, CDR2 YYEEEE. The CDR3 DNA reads TGTGCCAGCAGCTACCCTGACAGGACCACCGGGGAGCTGTTTTTT. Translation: CASSYPDRTTGELFF.

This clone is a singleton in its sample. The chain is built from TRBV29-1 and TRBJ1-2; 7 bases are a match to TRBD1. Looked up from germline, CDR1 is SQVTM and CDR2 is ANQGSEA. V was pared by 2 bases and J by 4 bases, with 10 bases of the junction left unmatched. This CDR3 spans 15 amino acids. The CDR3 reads CSVESPQGELYGYTF. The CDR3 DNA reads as TGCAGCGTTGAATCCCCCCAGGGGGAACTCTATGGCTACACCTTC.

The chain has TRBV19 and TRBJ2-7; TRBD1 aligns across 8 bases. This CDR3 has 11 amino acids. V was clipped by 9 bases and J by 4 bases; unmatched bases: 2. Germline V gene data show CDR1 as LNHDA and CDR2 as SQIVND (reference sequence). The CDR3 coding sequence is TGTGCCAGCCAGGGGGCTTACGAGCAGTACTTC. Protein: CASQGAYEQYF. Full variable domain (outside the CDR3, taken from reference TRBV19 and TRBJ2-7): DGGITQSPKYLFRKEGQNVTLSCEQNLNHDAMYWYRQDPGQGLRLIYYSQIVNDFQKGDIAEGYSVSREKKESFPLTVTSAQKNPTAFYLCASQGAYEQYFGPGTRLTVT.

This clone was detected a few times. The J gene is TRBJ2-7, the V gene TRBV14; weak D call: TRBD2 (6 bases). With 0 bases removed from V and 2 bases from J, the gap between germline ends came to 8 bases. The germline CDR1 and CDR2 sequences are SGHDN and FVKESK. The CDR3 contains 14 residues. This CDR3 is CASSQETGAYEQYF. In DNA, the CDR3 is TGTGCCAGCAGCCAAGAGACGGGGGCCTACGAGCAGTACTTC.